This TCR beta chain was found in a study of blood T cells in healthy people across ages. The use of a sample-barcoded 5' primer and a J-beta primer mix characterized a second PCR of roughly 7 to 12 cycles. From the 5' RACE reads, TCRdb called clonotypes with MiXCR, one entry per CDR3 protein. The sample carries about 760,000 distinct CDR3 sequences, roughly three fifths recorded once. The CDR3 spans 14 residues. Trimming shortened V by 2 bases and J by 6 bases, and 14 bases separated the two germline ends. The germline V gene encodes CDR1 MNHNY and CDR2 SVGAGI (reference sequence). Every donor contributed ten milliliters of peripheral blood by blood draw. This clonotype was counted between two and nine times.

V gene TRBV6-6 combines with J gene TRBJ2-7; possible D gene TRBD2, 5 bases. The specimen was blood. The TCR comes from a man between 40 and 49 years old in good health. The CDR3 region has the DNA TGTGCCAGCAGTTACAAGGAGTTGGGAGTCGAGCAGTACTTC. Protein sequence: CASSYKELGVEQYF.